The 5 T cell receptor beta chains below all came from one sample that was sequenced in a study of shared clonotypes between healthy human individuals. Repertoires were generated with immunoSEQ multiplex PCR, while TCRdb's copy carries only in-frame clones and drops some. Here the sample spans fewer than 3 million clones, less than 95% being singletons. The sample taken for sequencing was naive CD4+ T cells from PBMCs. The subset was: CD45RA+ positively selected. Source of these receptors: a man younger than 35 in good health. Some clones in this sample may be carry-over from other donors' samples.

This clone appeared once. The chain couples TRBV28 to TRBJ1-1; D gene unclear. The CDR3 contains 12 residues. The ends were cut back, 3 bases at V and 3 bases at J, with 5 bases in the middle. The germline CDR1 and CDR2 sequences are MDHEN and SYDVKM. The CDR3 reads CASSLIDTEAFF. CDR3 DNA: TGTGCCAGCAGTTTGATCGACACTGAAGCTTTCTTT. The whole variable domain, filled in from reference TRBV28 and TRBJ1-1, reads DVKVTQSSRYLVKRTGEKVFLECVQDMDHENMFWYRQDPGLGLRLIYFSYDVKMKEKGDIPEGYSVSREKKERFSLILESASTNQTSMYLCASSLIDTEAFFGQGTRLTVV.

The genes are TRBV2 and TRBJ2-3; D ambiguous. CDR1 SNHLY and CDR2 FYNNEI come from the germline V gene. The CDR3 extends over 15 amino acids. Trimming shortened V by 6 bases and J by 2 bases, and 15 bases separated the two germline ends. The CDR3 sequence: CASSAAASNTDTQYF. The CDR3, as DNA: TGTGCCAGCAGCGCCGCAGCGAGTAACACAGATACGCAGTATTTT.

The chain has TRBV28 and TRBJ1-2, with 9 bases matching TRBD1. After removal of 5 bases from V and 0 bases from J, the junction contained 4 bases not matched to a gene. The CDR3 sequence is 15 residues long. Germline values: CDR1 MDHEN, CDR2 SYDVKM. Here the CDR3 reads CASSLQGATNYGYTF. For the CDR3, the DNA is TGTGCCAGCAGTCTACAGGGGGCAACTAACTATGGCTACACCTTC.

This chain uses TRBV15 with TRBJ2-5; D possibly uses TRBD1 or TRBD2 (5 bases each). The CDR3 loop spans 15 amino acids. V lost 3 bases and J lost 4, with 15 bases in between. Germline CDR1 LNHNV, CDR2 YYDKDF (reference sequence). The CDR3 DNA follows: TGTGCCACCAGCAGCTTCCCGGGGCGGAGAGAGACCCAGTACTTC. It yields the protein CATSSFPGRRETQYF. The variable domain in full, completed from reference TRBV15 and TRBJ2-5, reads DAMVIQNPRYQVTQFGKPVTLSCSQTLNHNVMYWYQQKSSQAPKLLFHYYDKDFNNEADTPDNFQSRRPNTSFCFLDIRSPGLGDTAMYLCATSSFPGRRETQYFGPGTRLLVL.

V is TRBV5-4 and J is TRBJ1-2; 10 bases map to TRBD1. The CDR3 runs to 15 residues. Germline values: CDR1 SGHNT, CDR2 YYREEE (reference sequence). The V segment lost 4 bases and the J segment 4 bases; nucleotides outside the gene matches: 7. This chain's CDR3 is CASSPTGGLIYGYTF. The DNA for the CDR3 is TGTGCCAGCAGCCCGACAGGGGGCCTAATCTATGGCTACACCTTC. The full variable domain, its missing parts supplied by reference TRBV5-4 and TRBJ1-2, is ETGVTQSPTHLIKTRGQQVTLRCSSQSGHNTVSWYQQALGQGPQFIFQYYREEENGRGNFPPRFSGLQFPNYSSELNVNALELDDSALYLCASSPTGGLIYGYTFGSGTRLTVV.